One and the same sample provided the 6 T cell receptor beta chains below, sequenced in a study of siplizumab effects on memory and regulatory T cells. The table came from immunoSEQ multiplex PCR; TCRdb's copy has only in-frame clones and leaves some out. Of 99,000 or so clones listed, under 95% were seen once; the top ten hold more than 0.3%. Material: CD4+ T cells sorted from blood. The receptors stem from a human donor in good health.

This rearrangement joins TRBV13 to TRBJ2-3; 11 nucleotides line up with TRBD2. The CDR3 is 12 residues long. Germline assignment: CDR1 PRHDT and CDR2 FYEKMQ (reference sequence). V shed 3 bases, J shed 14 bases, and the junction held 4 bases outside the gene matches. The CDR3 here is CASSFLAGGPYF. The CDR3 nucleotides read TGTGCCAGCAGCTTCCTAGCGGGGGGACCGTATTTT. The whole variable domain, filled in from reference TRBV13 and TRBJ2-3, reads AAGVIQSPRHLIKEKRETATLKCYPIPRHDTVYWYQQGPGQDPQFLISFYEKMQSDKGSIPDRFSAQQFSDYHSELNMSSLELGDSALYFCASSFLAGGPYFGPGTRLTVL.

The CDR3 DNA follows: TGTGCCAGTAGTTTTAGCTCGGAGGCGAACACCGGGGAGCTGTTTTTT. Residues: CASSFSSEANTGELFF. The chain combines TRBV19 with TRBJ2-2, with D possibly matching TRBD2 (5 bases). V shed 5 bases and J shed 0 bases, with 13 bases lying between them. The CDR3 covers 16 residues. The germline gives CDR1 LNHDA, CDR2 SQIVND (reference sequence). Drawing the rest from reference TRBV19 and TRBJ2-2, the complete variable domain is DGGITQSPKYLFRKEGQNVTLSCEQNLNHDAMYWYRQDPGQGLRLIYYSQIVNDFQKGDIAEGYSVSREKKESFPLTVTSAQKNPTAFYLCASSFSSEANTGELFFGEGSRLTVL.

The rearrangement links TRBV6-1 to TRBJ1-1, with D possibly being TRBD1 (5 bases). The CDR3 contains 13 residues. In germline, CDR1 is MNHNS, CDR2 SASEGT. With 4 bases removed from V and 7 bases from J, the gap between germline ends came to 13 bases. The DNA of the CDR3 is TGTGCCAGCAGTGCTAGGGGTTTGGTTGAAGCTTTCTTT. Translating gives CASSARGLVEAFF.

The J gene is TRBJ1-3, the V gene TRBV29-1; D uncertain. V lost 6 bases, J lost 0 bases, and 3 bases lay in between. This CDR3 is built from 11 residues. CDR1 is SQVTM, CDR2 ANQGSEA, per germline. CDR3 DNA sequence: TGCAGCGTGAGCTCTGGAAACACCATATATTTT. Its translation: CSVSSGNTIYF.

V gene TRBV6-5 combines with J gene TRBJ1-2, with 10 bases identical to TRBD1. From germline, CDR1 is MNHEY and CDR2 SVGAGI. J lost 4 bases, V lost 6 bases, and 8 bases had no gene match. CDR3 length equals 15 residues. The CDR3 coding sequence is TGTGCCAGCAGCCGACAGGGGGCTGCAGTCTATGGCTACACCTTC. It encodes CASSRQGAAVYGYTF.

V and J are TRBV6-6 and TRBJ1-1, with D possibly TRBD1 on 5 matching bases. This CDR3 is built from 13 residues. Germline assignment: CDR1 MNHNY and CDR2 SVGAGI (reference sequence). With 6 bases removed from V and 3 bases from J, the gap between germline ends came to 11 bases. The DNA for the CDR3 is TGTGCCAGCAGGTCCCTGACAGACACTGAAGCTTTCTTT. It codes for CASRSLTDTEAFF.